The entry that follows covers one T cell receptor beta chain sequence. The clone's antigen remains unknown. The record has no base qualities; no much larger clone is one base away. The data were obtained in a study of shared clonotypes between healthy human individuals (dated by TCRdb to about 2020). For context, the study as a whole: A few men and a couple of women, aged 18 to 49 years, made up the cohort. For each donor, three plates each were used for CD4 naive and CD4 memory, two plates were used for CD8 naive, and one plate was used for CD8 memory. To estimate repertoire size and how much clonotypes are shared between individuals, the study performed deep sequencing of blood TCR repertoires from about five healthy adults. Different laboratories and diverse techniques were used to prepare libraries and sequence TCR repertoires, to increase sequencing depth and limit assay-specific biases. Between about 0.8 and 9 billion PBMCs per donor were obtained by leukapheresis. Overall study outcomes, separate from this receptor: Because the study included a small number of donors, the genetic and exposure-history diversity represented was limited. When a handful of donors were compared, the shared fraction of clonotypes was 5% to 6.5% for naive CD4, roughly 3.3% for naive CD8, roughly 2.5% for memory CD4, and less than 0.5% for memory CD8. Estimated clonotype richness was generally larger for naive than for memory subsets. Sampling was limited to blood, and TCR repertoires in tissue likely differ from TCR repertoires in blood. Compared with non-shared clonotypes, the clonotypes found in all four sorted-subset donors had higher generation probabilities. Pairwise subsampling led to the expectation that sequencing depth would affect the degree of clonotype sharing among donors. Even with the large sequencing depth, rarefaction of the sorted-subset datasets indicated that sequencing was incomplete.

The donors were healthy, HIV-negative adults who had no recently reported acute infections or vaccinations. Every donor was a Caucasian adult residing in Nashville, Tennessee, USA. CD4+ T cells were enriched through magnetic negative selection, after which naive cells were positively selected on CD45RA and the remaining negative fraction served as the memory subset. Blood was collected by leukapheresis, and PBMCs were isolated by Ficoll-Histopaque density gradient centrifugation and then cryopreserved in liquid nitrogen vapor phase. Analytical flow cytometry was used to check the purity and quantity of every magnetically sorted T cell population. Each sorted fraction had its genomic DNA isolated and then quantified by UV absorbance on a Nanodrop 2000c. Using the deep immunoSEQ assay, TCR CDR3 regions were amplified from genomic DNA by multiplex PCR. For each cell subset, the extracted genomic DNA was distributed evenly across all wells of several immunoSEQ 96-well plates, and each plate served as one replicate. Each replicate PCR for sorted subsets received approximately 200 ng genomic DNA, equal to about 30,000 T cell genomes. The purified libraries were quantified using a Qubit 3.0 fluorometer, sized with a Bioanalyzer 2100, and then quantified again using the KAPA Library Quantification kit. Every immunoSEQ 96-well plate was sequenced on a separate single-read 150-cycle Illumina NextSeq 550 flow cell. The published analysis was carried out like this. Because only junctional sequences without quality scores were contained in the immunoSEQ output, filtering matching that applied to full-length reads could not be performed. Sequences were annotated with PyIR, a Python wrapper for IgBLAST v1.9, using IMGT germline references to assign V/J genes and CDR3. Reads were removed for weak V/J assignments (E-value above 1e-6), missing CDR3, stop codons, out-of-frame junctions, or ambiguous translated residues. V3J clonotypes were defined as sequences sharing the same inferred V gene, J gene, and CDR3 amino acid sequence. To compute the percentage overlap between repertoires, the number of shared unique clonotypes was divided by the size of the smaller repertoire. Repertoire richness was assessed with RTK rarefaction, the Chao1 estimator, and Recon v2.1 estimates of unobserved clonotypes. Generation probabilities for all TCRbeta clonotypes obtained by the gDNA method from a few donors were computed using OLGA. In TCRdb, the immuneACCESS table is reduced to in-frame sequences with V and J assigned. These tables do not hold every clone; where another copy was compared, an unresolved V gene accounts for under half, and the others remain unexplained. V and J calls and clone size are as listed in that table; D and trimming were resolved from the DNA. This sample is represented by millions of clones; 90% to 95% of them were singletons. The ten largest clones add up to 0.1% to 0.15% of the sample.

Taken from the germline V gene, the CDR1 and CDR2 loops are MGHDK and SYGVNS. Reading from cysteine to phenylalanine, the CDR3 counts 13 amino acids. Only the CDR3 portion is preserved as DNA: 39 bases, with reading frame beginning at the first base. The germline ends are 15 bases apart after V is trimmed by 8 bases and J by 5 bases. The chain uses TRBV25-1 and TRBJ2-5; the D gene is perhaps TRBD1, from 6 matching bases. What was sequenced was naive CD4+ T cells sorted from blood. Read against the paper, the sample's cell subset or site label means: CD45RA+ positively selected. This sequence originates from a young man in good health. The DNA sequence is TGTGCCAGCCAAACTTCAGGGGCTGAGACCCAGTACTTC. Its protein reads: CASQTSGAETQYF.